This TCR beta chain came from a study of blood T cell repertoires in COVID-19. Sequencing used immunoSEQ multiplex PCR; TCRdb keeps in-frame clones, though not all of them. The sample includes fewer than 250,000 clones, roughly 90% of them seen just once. CDR1 is ENHRY, CDR2 SYGVKD, per germline. V lost 10 bases to trimming and J lost 4 bases, with 19 bases between them. The CDR3 has 14 residues. The source material was peripheral blood. This chain joins TRBV10-3 and TRBJ1-2, with TRBD1 as a possible D gene (5 bases). The clonotype comes from a man between 70 and 80 years old with acute or convalescent COVID-19. The CDR3 nucleotides read TGTGCCACACAACAGGATTTGGGCGGCTATGGCTACACCTTC. Its protein product is CATQQDLGGYGYTF.